This T cell receptor (beta chain) derives from a study of T cells in Graves' hyperthyroidism and ophthalmopathy. Study details: Peripheral blood was drawn at first diagnosis, prior to all treatment.

This clonotype was counted between two and nine times. Its specificity is not known. Uncontrolled infection, other autoimmune disease, pregnancy and lactation each barred patients from inclusion. Whole-study findings and limits: It was a median approximately 7.1 months before onset that the model predicted ophthalmopathy.

RNA transcripts served as the template for amplifying TCR beta CDR3 regions. The primer set for the first-round RT-PCR of the TCR CDR3 was HTBI. TCRdb recomputed calls from the multiplex PCR reads with MiXCR, one row per CDR3 protein. The sample has 550,000 to 600,000 distinct CDR3 sequences, around 17% seen once; the top ten hold about 20%. This clonotype originated in a woman between 18 and 29 years old with Graves' hyperthyroidism. Source material: blood.

Written as DNA, the CDR3 is TGCAGTGCTAGATCAGGGGGCTCAAACACCGGGGAGCTGTTTTTT. It yields the protein CSARSGGSNTGELFF. The rearrangement uses TRBV20-1 and TRBJ2-2; 8 nucleotides line up with TRBD1. The germline gives CDR1 DFQATT, CDR2 SNEGSKA (reference sequence). The ends lost 2 bases at V and 2 bases at J; junction bases unmatched: 4. The CDR3 runs 15 residues.